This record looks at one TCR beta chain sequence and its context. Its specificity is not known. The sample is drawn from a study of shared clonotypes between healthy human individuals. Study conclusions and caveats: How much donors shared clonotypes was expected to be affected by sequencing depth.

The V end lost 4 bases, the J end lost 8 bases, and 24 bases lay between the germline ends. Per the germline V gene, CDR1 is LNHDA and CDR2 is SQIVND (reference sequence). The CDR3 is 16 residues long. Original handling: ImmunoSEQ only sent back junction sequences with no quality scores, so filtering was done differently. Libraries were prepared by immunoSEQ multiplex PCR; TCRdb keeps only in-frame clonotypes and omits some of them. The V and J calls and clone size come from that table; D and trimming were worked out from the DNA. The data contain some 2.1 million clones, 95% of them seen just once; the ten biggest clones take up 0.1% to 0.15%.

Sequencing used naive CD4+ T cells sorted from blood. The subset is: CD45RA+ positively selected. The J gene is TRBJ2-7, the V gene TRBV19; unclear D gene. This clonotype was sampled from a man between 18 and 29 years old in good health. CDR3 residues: CASSTRTRGLPTKQYF. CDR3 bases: TGTGCCAGTAGTACTCGGACGCGAGGATTACCTACGAAGCAGTACTTC.